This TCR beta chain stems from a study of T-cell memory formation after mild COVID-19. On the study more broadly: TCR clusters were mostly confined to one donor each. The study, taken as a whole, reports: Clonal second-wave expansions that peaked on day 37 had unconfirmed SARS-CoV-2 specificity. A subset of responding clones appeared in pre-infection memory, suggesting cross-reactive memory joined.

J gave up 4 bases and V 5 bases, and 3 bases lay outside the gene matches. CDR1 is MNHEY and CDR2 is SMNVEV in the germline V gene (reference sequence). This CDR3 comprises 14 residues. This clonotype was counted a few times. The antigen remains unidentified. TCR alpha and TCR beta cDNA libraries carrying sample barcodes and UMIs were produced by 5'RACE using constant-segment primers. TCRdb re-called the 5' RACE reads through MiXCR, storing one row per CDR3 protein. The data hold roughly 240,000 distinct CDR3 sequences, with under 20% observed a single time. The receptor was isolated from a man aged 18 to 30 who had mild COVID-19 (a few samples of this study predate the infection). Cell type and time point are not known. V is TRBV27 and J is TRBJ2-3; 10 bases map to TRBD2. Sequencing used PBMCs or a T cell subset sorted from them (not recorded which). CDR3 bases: TGTGCCAGCAGTCCGGGGACTAGCGCAGATACGCAGTATTTT. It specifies CASSPGTSADTQYF.